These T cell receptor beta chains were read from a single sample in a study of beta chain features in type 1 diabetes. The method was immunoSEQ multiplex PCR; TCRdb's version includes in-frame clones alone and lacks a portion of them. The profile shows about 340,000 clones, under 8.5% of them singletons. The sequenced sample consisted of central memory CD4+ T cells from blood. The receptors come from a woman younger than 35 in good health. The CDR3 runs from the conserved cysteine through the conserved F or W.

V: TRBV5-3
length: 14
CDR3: CARSLCSSYNEQFF

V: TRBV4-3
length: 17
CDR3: CASSPRIIRETNEKLFF

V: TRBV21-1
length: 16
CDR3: CASSKQRIAETYEQYF

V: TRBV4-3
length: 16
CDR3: CASSIAIQEDKNIQYF

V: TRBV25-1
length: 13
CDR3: CASSPPYSYEQYF

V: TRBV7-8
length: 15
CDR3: CASSLSFPTGTEAFF

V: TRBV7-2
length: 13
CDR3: CASSPGLPNEQFF

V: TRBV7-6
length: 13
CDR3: CASSPTYEYEQYF

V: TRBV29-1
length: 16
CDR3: CSVPISSGRPTDTQYF

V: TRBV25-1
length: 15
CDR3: CASSEYRGSGDTQYF

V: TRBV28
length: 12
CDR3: CASNTGNHEQFF

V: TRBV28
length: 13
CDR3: CASSLLLGYGYTF

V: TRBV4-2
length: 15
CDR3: CASSQTTTSVYEQYF

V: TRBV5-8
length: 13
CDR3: CASSRGAPDTQYF

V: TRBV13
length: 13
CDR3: CASSLRRGAEAFF

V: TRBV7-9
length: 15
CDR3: CASSRERQSTDTQYF

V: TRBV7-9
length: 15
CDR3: CASSQPQGSSYEQYF

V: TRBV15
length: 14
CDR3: CATSSRERADTQYF

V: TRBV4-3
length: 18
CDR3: CASSQDLLAGGRADTQYF

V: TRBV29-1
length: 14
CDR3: CSVERYQGEDEQFF

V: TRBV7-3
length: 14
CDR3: CASSLRGRVNEQFF

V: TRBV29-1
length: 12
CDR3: CSVEQLDGTQYF

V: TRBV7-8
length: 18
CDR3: CASSERQGRKNSNQPQHF

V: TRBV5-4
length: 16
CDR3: CASSATVRTNSGTQYF